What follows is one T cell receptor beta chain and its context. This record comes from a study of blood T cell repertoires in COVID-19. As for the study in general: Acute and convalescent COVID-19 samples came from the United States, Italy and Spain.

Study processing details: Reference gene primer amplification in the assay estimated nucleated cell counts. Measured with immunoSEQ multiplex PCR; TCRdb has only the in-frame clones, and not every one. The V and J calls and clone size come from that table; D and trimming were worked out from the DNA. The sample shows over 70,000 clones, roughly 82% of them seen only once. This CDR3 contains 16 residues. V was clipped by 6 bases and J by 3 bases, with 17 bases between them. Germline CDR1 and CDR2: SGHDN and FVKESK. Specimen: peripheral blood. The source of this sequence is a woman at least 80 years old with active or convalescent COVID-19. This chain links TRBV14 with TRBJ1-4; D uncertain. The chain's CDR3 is CASSQKRREANEKLFF. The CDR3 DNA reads TGTGCCAGCAGTCAAAAACGACGGGAAGCTAATGAAAAACTGTTTTTT.